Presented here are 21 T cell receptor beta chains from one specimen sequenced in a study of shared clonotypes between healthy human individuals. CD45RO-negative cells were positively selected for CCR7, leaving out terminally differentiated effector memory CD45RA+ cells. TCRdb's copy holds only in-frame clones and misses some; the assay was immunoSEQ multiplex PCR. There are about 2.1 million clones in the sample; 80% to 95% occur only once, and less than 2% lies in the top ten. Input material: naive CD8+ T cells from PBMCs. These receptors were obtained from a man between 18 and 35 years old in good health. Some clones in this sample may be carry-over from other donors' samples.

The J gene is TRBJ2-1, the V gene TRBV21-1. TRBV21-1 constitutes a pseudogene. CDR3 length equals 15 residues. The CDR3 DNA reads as TGTGCCAGCGCCCATTGGCTAACCTCCTACAATGAGCAGTTCTTC. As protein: CASAHWLTSYNEQFF.

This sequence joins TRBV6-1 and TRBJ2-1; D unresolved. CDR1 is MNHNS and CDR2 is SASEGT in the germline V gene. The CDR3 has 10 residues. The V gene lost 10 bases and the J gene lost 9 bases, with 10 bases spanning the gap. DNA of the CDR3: TGTGCCACATGGCCAGGTGAGCAGTTCTTC. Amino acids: CATWPGEQFF.

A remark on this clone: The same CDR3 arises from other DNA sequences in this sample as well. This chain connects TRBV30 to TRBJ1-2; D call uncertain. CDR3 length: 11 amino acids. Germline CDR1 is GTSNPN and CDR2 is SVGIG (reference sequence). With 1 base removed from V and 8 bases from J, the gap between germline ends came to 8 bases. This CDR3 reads CAWSAGRGYTF. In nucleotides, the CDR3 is TGTGCCTGGAGTGCGGGGAGGGGCTACACCTTC.

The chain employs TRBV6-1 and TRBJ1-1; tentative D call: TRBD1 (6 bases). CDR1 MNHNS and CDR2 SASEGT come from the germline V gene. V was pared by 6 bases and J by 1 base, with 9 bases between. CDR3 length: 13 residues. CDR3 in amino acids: CASSQGGNTEAFF. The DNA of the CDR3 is TGTGCCAGCAGCCAAGGGGGGAACACTGAAGCTTTCTTT.

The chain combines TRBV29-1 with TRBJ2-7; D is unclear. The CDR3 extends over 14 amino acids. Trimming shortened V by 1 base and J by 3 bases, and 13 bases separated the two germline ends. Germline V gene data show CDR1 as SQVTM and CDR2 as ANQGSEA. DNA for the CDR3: TGCAGCGTTGAAGGGGCAGGCGTGATCTACGAGCAGTACTTC. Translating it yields CSVEGAGVIYEQYF.

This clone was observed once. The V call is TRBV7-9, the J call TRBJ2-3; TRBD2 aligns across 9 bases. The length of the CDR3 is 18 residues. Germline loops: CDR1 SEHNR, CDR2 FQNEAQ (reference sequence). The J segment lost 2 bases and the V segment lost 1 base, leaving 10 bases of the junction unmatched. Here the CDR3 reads CASSLVVLAGRSTDTQYF. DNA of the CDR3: TGTGCCAGCAGCTTAGTCGTTCTAGCGGGGAGATCCACAGATACGCAGTATTTT. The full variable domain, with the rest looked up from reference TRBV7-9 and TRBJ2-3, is DTGVSQNPRHKITKRGQNVTFRCDPISEHNRLYWYRQTLGQGPEFLTYFQNEAQLEKSRLLSDRFSAERPKGSFSTLEIQRTEQGDSAMYLCASSLVVLAGRSTDTQYFGPGTRLTVL.

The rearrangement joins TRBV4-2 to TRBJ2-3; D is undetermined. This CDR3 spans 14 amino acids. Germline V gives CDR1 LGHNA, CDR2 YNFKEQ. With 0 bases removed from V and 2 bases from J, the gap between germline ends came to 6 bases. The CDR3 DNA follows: TGTGCCAGCAGCCAAGAGGCACTCACAGATACGCAGTATTTT. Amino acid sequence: CASSQEALTDTQYF.

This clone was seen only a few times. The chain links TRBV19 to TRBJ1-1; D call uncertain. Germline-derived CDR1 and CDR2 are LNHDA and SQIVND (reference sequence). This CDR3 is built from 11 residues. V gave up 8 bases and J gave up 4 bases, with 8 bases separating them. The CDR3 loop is CASSGSTEAFF. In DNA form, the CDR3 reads TGTGCCAGTTCAGGCTCCACTGAAGCTTTCTTT. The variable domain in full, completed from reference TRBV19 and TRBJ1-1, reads DGGITQSPKYLFRKEGQNVTLSCEQNLNHDAMYWYRQDPGQGLRLIYYSQIVNDFQKGDIAEGYSVSREKKESFPLTVTSAQKNPTAFYLCASSGSTEAFFGQGTRLTVV.

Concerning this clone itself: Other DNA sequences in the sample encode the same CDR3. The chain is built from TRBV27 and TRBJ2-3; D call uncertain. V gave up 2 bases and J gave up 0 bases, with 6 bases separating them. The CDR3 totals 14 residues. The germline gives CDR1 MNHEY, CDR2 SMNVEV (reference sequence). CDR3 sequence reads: CASSLRTSTDTQYF. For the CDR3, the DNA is TGTGCCAGCAGTTTAAGAACTAGCACAGATACGCAGTATTTT.

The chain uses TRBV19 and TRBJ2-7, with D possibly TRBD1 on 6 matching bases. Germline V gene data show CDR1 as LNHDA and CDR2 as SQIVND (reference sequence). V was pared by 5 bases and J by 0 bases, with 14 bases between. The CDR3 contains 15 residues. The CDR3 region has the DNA TGTGCCAGTAGTCAAGTGACAGGCAGCTCCTACGAGCAGTACTTC. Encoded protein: CASSQVTGSSYEQYF.

DNA for the CDR3: TGTGCCACCAGCAGCCTTCAGCTTAATGAAAAACTGTTTTTT. It translates to CATSSLQLNEKLFF. The chain uses TRBV15 and TRBJ1-4; D gene uncertain. CDR3 length: 14 residues. Germline V gene sequence: CDR1 LNHNV, CDR2 YYDKDF (reference sequence). V dropped 3 bases and J dropped 4 bases, with 9 bases sitting between them.

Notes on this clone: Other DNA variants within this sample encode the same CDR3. The CDR3 DNA sequence: TGTGCCAGCAGCCCAAGGGGGCGGGACGAGCAGTACTTC. Translating it yields CASSPRGRDEQYF. The rearrangement uses TRBV9 and TRBJ2-7; TRBD1 aligns across 7 bases. Germline CDR1 reads SGDLS; CDR2 reads YYNGEE. This CDR3 contains 13 residues. Germline trimming cut 4 bases from V and 5 bases from J; bases unmatched to any gene: 6.

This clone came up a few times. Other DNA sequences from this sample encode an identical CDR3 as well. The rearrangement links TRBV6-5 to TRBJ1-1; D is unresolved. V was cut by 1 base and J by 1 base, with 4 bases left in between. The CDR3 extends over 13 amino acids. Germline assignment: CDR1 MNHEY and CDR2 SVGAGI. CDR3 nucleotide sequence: TGTGCCAGCAGTTACTTACAGAACACTGAAGCTTTCTTT. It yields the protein CASSYLQNTEAFF.

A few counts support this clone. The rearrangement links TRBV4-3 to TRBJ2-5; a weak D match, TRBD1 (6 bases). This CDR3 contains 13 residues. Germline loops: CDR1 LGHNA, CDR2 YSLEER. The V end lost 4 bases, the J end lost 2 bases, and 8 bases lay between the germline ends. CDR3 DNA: TGCGCCAGCAGCCTAGGACAGCAAGAGACCCAGTACTTC. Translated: CASSLGQQETQYF.

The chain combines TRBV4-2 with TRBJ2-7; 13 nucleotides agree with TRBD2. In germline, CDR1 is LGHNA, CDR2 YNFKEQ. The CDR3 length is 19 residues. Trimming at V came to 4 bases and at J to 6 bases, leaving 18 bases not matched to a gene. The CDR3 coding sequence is TGTGCCAGCAGCCTAAATACTCCGGGACTAGCGGGACTTTCTTTCGAGCAGTACTTC. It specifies CASSLNTPGLAGLSFEQYF.

The CDR3 bases are TGTGCCACCAGCACAAGTGAGGGCGTCATGAACACTGAAGCTTTCTTT. Translating gives CATSTSEGVMNTEAFF. The chain links TRBV15 to TRBJ1-1; D is ambiguous. The germline V gene encodes CDR1 LNHNV and CDR2 YYDKDF (reference sequence). The CDR3 is made up of 16 amino acids. Trimming stripped 4 bases from V and 0 bases from J, with 15 bases between.

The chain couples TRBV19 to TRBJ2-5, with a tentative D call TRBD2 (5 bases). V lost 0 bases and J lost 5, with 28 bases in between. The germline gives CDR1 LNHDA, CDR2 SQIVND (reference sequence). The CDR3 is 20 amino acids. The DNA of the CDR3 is TGTGCCAGTAGTATAGATCACGTCGGGGAACAGCCCCTGGTAGTGGAGACCCAGTACTTC. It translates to CASSIDHVGEQPLVVETQYF.

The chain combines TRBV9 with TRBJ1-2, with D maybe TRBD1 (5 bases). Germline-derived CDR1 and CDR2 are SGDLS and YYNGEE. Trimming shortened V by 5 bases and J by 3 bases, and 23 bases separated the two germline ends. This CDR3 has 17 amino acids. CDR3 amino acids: CASRTLKGSGEDYGYTF. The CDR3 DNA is TGTGCCAGCAGGACCCTAAAGGGGTCGGGGGAAGACTATGGCTACACCTTC.

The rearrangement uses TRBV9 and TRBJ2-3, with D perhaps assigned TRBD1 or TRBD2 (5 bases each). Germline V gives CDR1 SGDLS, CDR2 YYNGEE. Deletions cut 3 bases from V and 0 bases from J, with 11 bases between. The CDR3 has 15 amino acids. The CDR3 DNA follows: TGTGCCAGCAGCGGAGGGACCAGTAGCACAGATACGCAGTATTTT. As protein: CASSGGTSSTDTQYF.

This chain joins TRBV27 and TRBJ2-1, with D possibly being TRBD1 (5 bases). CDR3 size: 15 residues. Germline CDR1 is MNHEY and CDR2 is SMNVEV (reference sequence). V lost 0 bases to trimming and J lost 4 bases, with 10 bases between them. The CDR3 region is CASSLSVTVYNEQFF. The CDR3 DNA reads TGTGCCAGCAGTTTATCGGTGACAGTGTACAATGAGCAGTTCTTC.

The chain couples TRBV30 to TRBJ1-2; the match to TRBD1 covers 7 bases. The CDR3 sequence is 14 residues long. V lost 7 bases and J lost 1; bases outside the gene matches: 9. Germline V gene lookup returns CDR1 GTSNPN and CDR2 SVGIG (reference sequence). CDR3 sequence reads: CASDGTAYNYGYTF. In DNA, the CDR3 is TGTGCCTCGGATGGGACAGCTTATAACTATGGCTACACCTTC.